This entry concerns a single T cell receptor (beta chain). Its antigen remains unknown. The source of the sample is a study of T-cell memory formation after mild COVID-19. Study background: There were largely donor-specific TCR clusters. Overall study findings and caveats: From day 15 to 85, contracting clones were balanced between CD4 and CD8, whereas later expanders leaned toward CD4+. Clones that contracted clustered mainly in CM and EM if CD4+ and in EMRA if CD8+.

The CDR3 contains 16 residues. The V gene end was trimmed by 6 bases and the J gene end by 7 bases; junction bases not matched to a gene: 10. Looked up from germline, CDR1 is LGHDT and CDR2 is YNNKEL (reference sequence). Barcoded TCR alpha and TCR beta cDNA libraries with UMIs came from 5'RACE using constant-segment primers. TCRdb itself ran the 5' RACE reads through MiXCR, one entry per CDR3 protein. The sample has around 200,000 distinct CDR3 sequences; under 20% are singletons. The chain employs TRBV3-1 and TRBJ1-6, with 9 bases lining up with TRBD1. The TCR comes from a man between 18 and 35 years old who had mild COVID-19 (a few samples of this study predate the infection). Cell type and time point are not known. The specimen sequenced was PBMCs or a T cell subset sorted from them (not recorded which). CDR3 in amino acids: CASSPSGQGRNSPLHF. The CDR3 DNA follows: TGTGCCAGCAGTCCATCAGGACAGGGGAGAAATTCACCCCTCCACTTT.